The T cell receptor beta chain described here comes from a study of T cell responses to AZD1222 COVID-19 vaccine (dated by TCRdb to the early 2020s). About the full investigation: TCR sequencing covered more than 230 trial participants: 200 to 220 given two doses of AZD1222 and about 26 given two doses of MenACWY control vaccine. Enrollment into the trials was organized by age into subgroups of 18-55, 56-69 and 70-plus years, and those subgroups contained about 160, 30 and 59 TCR-sequenced participants, respectively.

As regards this clone: It has no known antigen specificity. Within one base of it there is no much larger clone, and no base qualities were kept.

The trim is 6 bases for V and 2 bases for J, with a gap of 16 bases between the germline ends. CDR1 is given as MDHEN and CDR2 as SYDVKM, both from the germline V gene. The CDR3 starts with the cysteine, ends with the phenylalanine, and has 15 residues. CDR3 DNA only is kept here, 45 bases in frame from base 1. The time point label for this specimen denotes: baseline before first vaccination. The treatment or condition label, as the study defines it: meningococcal conjugate vaccine given as trial control. Vaccinee samples came from UK trials COV001 and COV002, including a single-blind randomized controlled phase 2/3 trial of AZD1222 (ChAdOx1 nCoV-19) in healthy adults. For TCRbeta chain sequencing, PBMC samples were collected from trial participants at day 0 and at day 28 after the second dose. The CDR3 regions of human TCRbeta chains were analyzed by immunosequencing. As for the original processing: TCRs in the repertoires were compared against a reference library of SARS-CoV-2-specific TCRs that had been generated with the MIRA antigen-specificity platform. Breadth was defined as the fraction of unique TCRs that were SARS-CoV-2-associated, and depth was defined as the fraction of total T cells that were SARS-CoV-2-associated. Each spike-specific TCR was assigned to its reactive spike region and to a CD4 or CD8 class using the MIRA data. Log10-transformed breadth and depth values were compared by one-way ANOVA with Sidak's multiple comparisons tests. In its TCRdb copy, this immuneACCESS table keeps in-frame sequences only and misses some clones. Where compared with another copy, unresolved V genes explain less than half of these, and the others have no known cause. V, J and clone size reflect that table, while D and trimming were determined from the DNA. This sample is represented by around 160,000 clones; approximately 78% of them were singletons. The ten largest clonotypes hold about 4% of the sample.

Study-level results and caveats: After two AZD1222 doses, both the breadth and the depth of spike-specific TCRs were significantly higher than at day 0 and than in MenACWY recipients. Participants were mostly white British, with more females than males. The authors suggested clonal diversity may have been underestimated. Because no day 14 peak-response samples were available, the repertoires could be characterized only after the peak T cell response. Reportedly, close to half of the unique spike-specific TCRs recognized epitopes lying outside the regions that are mutated in the B.1.351 and B.1.1.7 variants. The vaccine-associated CD4 TCRs covered the entire spike protein, and the dominant responses fell in regions 160-218 and 743-854. The 56-69-year group was small, and its depth increase did not reach significance, likely because of low power. Only five to seven AZD1222 recipients were SARS-CoV-2 seropositive at baseline, limiting conclusions about previously exposed vaccinees.

This receptor was taken from an adult in good health. This chain is built from TRBV28 and TRBJ2-5, with TRBD2 as a weak D call on 6 bases. This specimen was peripheral blood, taken on day 0 of MenACWY control vaccination. The DNA sequence is TGTGCCAGCAGCCCCTGGGGGGTTCGGCAAGAGACCCAGTACTTC. Its amino acids are CASSPWGVRQETQYF. With all but the CDR3 taken from the reference TRBV28 and TRBJ2-5 genes, the full variable domain is: DVKVTQSSRYLVKRTGEKVFLECVQDMDHENMFWYRQDPGLGLRLIYFSYDVKMKEKGDIPEGYSVSREKKERFSLILESASTNQTSMYLCASSPWGVRQETQYFGPGTRLLVL.